This record looks at one TCR beta chain sequence and its context. The data belong to a study of blood T cell repertoires in COVID-19. About the study: From T cells, B-cell-depleted T cells, or PBMCs came the material, which was cDNA or gDNA.

Trimming took 9 bases from V and 4 from J; bases not matched to a gene: 13. This CDR3 contains 15 residues. Germline V gene data show CDR1 as LNHDA and CDR2 as SQIVND (reference sequence). Original methodology: Estimates of nucleated cell counts were drawn from the amplification of reference gene primers. Method: immunoSEQ multiplex PCR; TCRdb's copy keeps in-frame clones and lacks some. That table supplies the V and J calls and clone size; D and trimming were determined from the DNA. The sample lists 150,000 to 180,000 clones; about 83% were seen once. Sequenced material: peripheral blood. The genes are TRBV19 and TRBJ2-7; TRBD1 agrees at 9 bases. The TCR originated in a woman aged 55-70 years with COVID-19, enrolled during active disease. The CDR3 region is CASKGRGQGLYEQYF. CDR3 DNA sequence: TGTGCCAGCAAAGGCCGGGGACAGGGTTTGTACGAGCAGTACTTC. Combining the CDR3 with reference TRBV19 and TRBJ2-7 gives the whole variable domain DGGITQSPKYLFRKEGQNVTLSCEQNLNHDAMYWYRQDPGQGLRLIYYSQIVNDFQKGDIAEGYSVSREKKESFPLTVTSAQKNPTAFYLCASKGRGQGLYEQYFGPGTRLTVT.